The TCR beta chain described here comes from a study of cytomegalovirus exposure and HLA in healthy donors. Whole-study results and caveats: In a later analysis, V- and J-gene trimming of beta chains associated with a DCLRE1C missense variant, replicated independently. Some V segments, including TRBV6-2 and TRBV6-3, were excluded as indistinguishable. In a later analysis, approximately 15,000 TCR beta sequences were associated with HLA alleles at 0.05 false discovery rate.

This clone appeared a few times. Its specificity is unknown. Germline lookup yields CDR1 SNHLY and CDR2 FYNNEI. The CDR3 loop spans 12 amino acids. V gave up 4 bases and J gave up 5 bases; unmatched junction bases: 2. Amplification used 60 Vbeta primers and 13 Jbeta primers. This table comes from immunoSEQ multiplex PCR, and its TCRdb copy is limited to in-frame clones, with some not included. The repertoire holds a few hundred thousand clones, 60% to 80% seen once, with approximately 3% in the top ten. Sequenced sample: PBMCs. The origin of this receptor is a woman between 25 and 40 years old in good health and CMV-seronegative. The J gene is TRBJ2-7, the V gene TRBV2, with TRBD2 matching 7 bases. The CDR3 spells CASSGLANEQYF. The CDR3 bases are TGTGCCAGCAGTGGACTAGCAAACGAGCAGTACTTC.